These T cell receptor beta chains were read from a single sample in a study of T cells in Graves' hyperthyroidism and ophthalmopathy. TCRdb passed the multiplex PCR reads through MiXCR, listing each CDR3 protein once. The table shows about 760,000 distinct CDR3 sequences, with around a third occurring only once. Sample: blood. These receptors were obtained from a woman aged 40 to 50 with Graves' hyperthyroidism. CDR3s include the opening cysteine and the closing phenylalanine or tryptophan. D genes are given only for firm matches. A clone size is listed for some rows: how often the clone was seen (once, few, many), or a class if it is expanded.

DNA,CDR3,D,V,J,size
TGCGCCAGCAGCCAAGAGGGGGCAAACTATGGCTACACCTTC,CASSQEGANYGYTF,-,TRBV4-1,TRBJ1-2,many
TGTGCCAGCAGCTCGGGACTAGCGCTTGAAGTGGAGACCCAGTACTTC,CASSSGLALEVETQYF,TRBD2,TRBV7-2,TRBJ2-5,few
TGCGCCAGCAGCTTGGTTGGGGACCCGGGGGAGCTGTTTTTT,CASSLVGDPGELFF,-,TRBV5-1,TRBJ2-2,-
TGTGCCAGCAGCCGGGGACTAGCGGGAGCATTGACCTACGAGCAGTACTTC,CASSRGLAGALTYEQYF,TRBD2,TRBV7-9,TRBJ2-7,many
TGCGCCAGCAGCCCCGGAGGACAGGGGAATTCACCCCTCCACTTT,CASSPGGQGNSPLHF,TRBD1,TRBV5-1,TRBJ1-6,many
TGTGCCAGCAGTTTAGCGTATCGGCAGGGGGCGCGTAGCAATCAGCCCCAGCATTTT,CASSLAYRQGARSNQPQHF,TRBD1,TRBV12-3/TRBV12-4,TRBJ1-5,-
TGCAGTGCTAGCTCTCTAGGCAACACCGGGGAGCTGTTTTTT,CSASSLGNTGELFF,-,TRBV20-1,TRBJ2-2,few
TGTGCCAGCAGCTCGCCCACAGGGTCCTTGAACACCGGGGAGCTGTTTTTT,CASSSPTGSLNTGELFF,-,TRBV7-9,TRBJ2-2,few
TGTGCCAGCAGCTTAGAGGGCAGGGGTAGCAATCAGCCCCAGCATTTT,CASSLEGRGSNQPQHF,-,TRBV7-2,TRBJ1-5,few
TGCGCCAGCAGTGGAGGCTCTGGAAACACCATATATTTT,CASSGGSGNTIYF,-,TRBV7-2,TRBJ1-3,many